The 29 T cell receptor beta chains below were found in one sample sequenced in a study of T-cell memory formation after mild COVID-19. MiXCR was run by TCRdb on the 5' RACE reads, yielding one entry per CDR3 protein. The sample has fewer than 350,000 distinct CDR3 sequences; roughly 18% are singletons. Sequenced: PBMCs or a T cell subset sorted from them (not recorded which). The source of these receptors is a young man who had mild COVID-19 (a few samples of this study predate the infection). Cell type and time point are not known.

CDR3 DNA sequence: TGTGCCAGCAGCCCCTCGGCCTGGGCAACCTACGAGCAGTACTTC. Protein sequence: CASSPSAWATYEQYF. The genes are TRBV6-5 and TRBJ2-7; unclear D gene. This CDR3 has 15 residues. Trimming took 6 bases from V and 2 from J, leaving 17 bases between them. Per germline, CDR1 MNHEY and CDR2 SVGAGI.

This clonotype was counted only a few times. This chain connects TRBV5-1 to TRBJ2-3, with a possible D match to TRBD1 (6 bases). This CDR3 is built from 14 residues. Germline loops: CDR1 SGHRS, CDR2 YFSETQ. Trimming stripped 4 bases from V and 6 bases from J, with 15 bases between. CDR3 protein: CASSGADRRDTQYF. In nucleotides, the CDR3 is TGCGCCAGCAGCGGGGCAGACAGGAGGGATACGCAGTATTTT.

Only a few counts were recorded for this clonotype. The chain uses TRBV5-1 and TRBJ2-5; 10 bases are shared with TRBD1. CDR3 size: 14 residues. The germline V gene encodes CDR1 SGHRS and CDR2 YFSETQ. V trimming: 4 bases; J trimming: 3 bases; junction bases outside the gene matches: 3. The CDR3 DNA reads as TGCGCCAGCAGCCGTGGACAGGGGGAAGAGACCCAGTACTTC. Encoded protein: CASSRGQGEETQYF.

This clonotype turned up a few times. The V gene is TRBV29-1, the J gene TRBJ2-1; a possible D gene is TRBD1 (6 bases). The germline gives CDR1 SQVTM, CDR2 ANQGSEA. Trimming took 2 bases from V and 5 from J, leaving 13 bases between them. The CDR3 length is 14 residues. The CDR3 loop is CSVEPRGSNNEQFF. Written as DNA, the CDR3 is TGCAGCGTTGAACCCAGGGGCAGCAACAATGAGCAGTTCTTC.

This clonotype came up a few times. The J gene is TRBJ1-6, the V gene TRBV6-6, with D uncertain. The length of the CDR3 is 11 residues. Trimming took 6 bases from V and 8 from J, leaving 5 bases between them. The V gene's germline CDR1 is MNHNY and CDR2 SVGAGI (reference sequence). The chain's CDR3 is CASSRYSPLHF. CDR3 nucleotide sequence: TGTGCCAGCAGCCGCTATTCACCCCTCCACTTT.

V gene TRBV6-2 or TRBV6-3 combines with J gene TRBJ2-7, with D tentatively TRBD1 (5 bases). V was pared by 3 bases and J by 3 bases, with 9 bases between. The germline V gene has CDR1 MNHEY and CDR2 SVGEGT. This CDR3 has 13 amino acids. CDR3 sequence: CASSYRQNYEQYV. CDR3 DNA: TGTGCCAGCAGTTATCGACAGAACTACGAGCAGTACGTC.

The chain uses TRBV7-6 and TRBJ1-5; no reliable D call. Trimming pared 5 bases from V and 2 bases from J, leaving 10 bases between. CDR1 and CDR2 (germline): SGHVS, FNYEAQ. The CDR3 spans 14 residues. CDR3 loop: CASSPEWGNQPQHF. The CDR3 DNA is TGTGCCAGCAGCCCCGAGTGGGGCAATCAGCCCCAGCATTTT.

The chain links TRBV6-5 to TRBJ1-1; possible D gene TRBD1, 6 bases. The CDR3 consists of 14 residues. Trimming pared 6 bases from V and 3 bases from J, leaving 14 bases between. Germline-derived CDR1 and CDR2 are MNHEY and SVGAGI. This CDR3 reads CASSYTGFDTEAFF. CDR3 sequence (DNA): TGTGCCAGCAGCTATACAGGGTTCGACACTGAAGCTTTCTTT.

This clonotype was found many times. This chain links TRBV12-3 or TRBV12-4 with TRBJ2-3; a weak D match, TRBD2 (6 bases). The CDR3 runs 12 residues. V lost 3 bases and J lost 7, with 8 bases in between. The CDR3 coding sequence is TGTGCCAGCAGTTTGGCGGGGTATACGCAGTATTTT. Its translation is CASSLAGYTQYF.

The chain combines TRBV28 with TRBJ1-2, with D maybe TRBD1 (5 bases). Per the germline V gene, CDR1 is MDHEN and CDR2 is SYDVKM. The CDR3 is 15 residues long. Trimming took 6 bases from V and 6 from J, leaving 20 bases between them. CDR3 coding DNA: TGTGCCAGCAGGACTGGGGGGGTGCGGATCAATGGCTACACCTTC. Its translation: CASRTGGVRINGYTF.

This clonotype was counted between two and nine times. This sequence joins TRBV30 and TRBJ2-5, with 7 positions matching TRBD2. The CDR3 covers 12 residues. V shed 4 bases and J 2 bases; nucleotides not matched to a gene: 1. Germline lookup yields CDR1 GTSNPN and CDR2 SVGIG (reference sequence). CDR3 nucleotides: TGTGCCTGGAATAGCGGGCAAGAGACCCAGTACTTC. Its translation: CAWNSGQETQYF.

The rearrangement links TRBV6-6 to TRBJ1-4; 7 nucleotides align to TRBD1. The germline CDR1 and CDR2 sequences are MNHNY and SVGAGI (reference sequence). The length of the CDR3 is 17 residues. Germline trimming cut 0 bases from V and 4 bases from J; bases unmatched to any gene: 8. The CDR3 protein is CASSYSTRDSYNEKLFF. The CDR3 DNA is TGTGCCAGCAGTTACTCGACCCGGGACAGCTATAATGAAAAACTGTTTTTT.

This clonotype turned up a few times. This rearrangement joins TRBV29-1 to TRBJ2-2; D not resolved. Per germline, CDR1 SQVTM and CDR2 ANQGSEA. V lost 5 bases and J 5 bases, leaving 9 bases between the germline ends. The CDR3 sequence is 12 residues long. CDR3 bases: TGCAGCGTTACGTCCGGGACCGGGGAGCTGTTTTTT. Translated, it gives CSVTSGTGELFF.

This chain connects TRBV6-5 to TRBJ1-1; no clear D gene. CDR1 MNHEY and CDR2 SVGAGI come from the germline V gene. V shed 6 bases and J shed 2 bases, with 13 bases lying between them. The CDR3 length is 14 residues. The CDR3 loop reads CASRGGSHNTEAFF. The CDR3 DNA sequence: TGTGCCAGCAGGGGAGGGTCCCATAACACTGAAGCTTTCTTT.

This clonotype was detected only a few times. This chain connects TRBV12-5 to TRBJ2-3; D remains ambiguous. Trimming cost V 5 bases and J 3 bases, with 6 bases left between them. CDR1 is LGHNT and CDR2 is FRNRAP in the germline V gene. The CDR3 is 12 residues long. The chain's CDR3 is CASGPRTDTQYF. Written as DNA, the CDR3 is TGTGCTAGTGGTCCAAGAACAGATACGCAGTATTTT.

The table lists this clonotype with a few counts. In DNA form, the CDR3 reads TGTGCCAGCAGTTCCTCCCTGGGTAGGGACGGCTCCTACGAGCAGTACGTC. Amino acids: CASSSSLGRDGSYEQYV. The chain employs TRBV28 and TRBJ2-7; perhaps D is TRBD1 or TRBD2 (5 bases each). This CDR3 has 17 amino acids. Germline values: CDR1 MDHEN, CDR2 SYDVKM. Trimming shortened V by 4 bases and J by 0 bases, and 19 bases separated the two germline ends.

This clonotype was observed at least ten times. The genes are TRBV12-3 or TRBV12-4 and TRBJ2-5; either TRBD1 or TRBD2 may supply D (6 bases each). With 8 bases removed from V and 5 bases from J, the gap between germline ends came to 15 bases. The CDR3 extends over 13 amino acids. The CDR3 coding sequence is TGTGCCAGCGGTAGGGGGGAAGGGGAGACCCAGTACTTC. It codes for CASGRGEGETQYF.

In its sample, this clonotype was seen a few times. The CDR3 DNA sequence: TGTGCCAGCAGCCAAACCGGGACTAGCTGGCTGACAGATACGCAGTATTTT. Protein sequence: CASSQTGTSWLTDTQYF. V usage is TRBV4-2 and J usage is TRBJ2-3; TRBD2 matches at 9 bases. J gave up 3 bases and V 2 bases, and 9 bases lay outside the gene matches. CDR1 and CDR2 (germline): LGHNA, YNFKEQ. The CDR3 loop spans 17 amino acids.

The genes are TRBV5-1 and TRBJ2-5; TRBD2 agrees at 7 bases. V shed 5 bases, J shed 5 bases, and the junction held 18 bases outside the gene matches. Germline CDR1 SGHRS, CDR2 YFSETQ. CDR3 length: 17 residues. The CDR3 spells CASRRSVAGHGGETQYF. DNA for the CDR3: TGCGCCAGCAGGCGGTCAGTAGCGGGCCACGGGGGGGAGACCCAGTACTTC.

The chain is built from TRBV5-6 and TRBJ2-1; the D gene is possibly TRBD1 (6 bases). Germline V gene data show CDR1 as SGHDT and CDR2 as YYEEEE. Trimming pared 4 bases from V and 6 bases from J, leaving 20 bases between. The CDR3 runs 16 residues. CDR3 bases: TGTGCCAGCAGCGGTTCCGGGACACCCATTTCCAATGAGCAGTTCTTC. It yields the protein CASSGSGTPISNEQFF. Based on the CDR3 plus reference TRBV5-6 and TRBJ2-1, the full variable domain is DAGVTQSPTHLIKTRGQQVTLRCSPKSGHDTVSWYQQALGQGPQFIFQYYEEEERQRGNFPDRFSGHQFPNYSSELNVNALLLGDSALYLCASSGSGTPISNEQFFGPGTRLTVL.

The rearrangement joins TRBV28 to TRBJ2-5; D is unclear. CDR1 is MDHEN, CDR2 SYDVKM, per germline. The CDR3 loop spans 13 amino acids. The ends were cut back, 9 bases at V and 2 bases at J, with 13 bases in the middle. CDR3 protein: CASRSTAQETQYF. The CDR3, as DNA: TGTGCCAGTCGGTCTACAGCGCAAGAGACCCAGTACTTC. Filled out from reference TRBV28 and TRBJ2-5, the complete variable domain reads DVKVTQSSRYLVKRTGEKVFLECVQDMDHENMFWYRQDPGLGLRLIYFSYDVKMKEKGDIPEGYSVSREKKERFSLILESASTNQTSMYLCASRSTAQETQYFGPGTRLLVL.

The V gene is TRBV3-1, the J gene TRBJ1-1; 7 positions agree with TRBD1. With 0 bases clipped from V and 1 base from J, the junction kept 2 bases outside the gene matches. The CDR3 length is 15 residues. Germline V gene sequence: CDR1 LGHDT, CDR2 YNNKEL (reference sequence). CDR3 amino acids: CASSQEGTENTEAFF. The CDR3 coding sequence is TGTGCCAGCAGCCAAGAAGGGACAGAGAACACTGAAGCTTTCTTT.

In the case of this clonotype: This could be a read error, since a much larger clone is one nucleotide away. The chain employs TRBV4-1 and TRBJ1-1, with D uncertain. Per the germline V gene, CDR1 is MGHRA and CDR2 is YSYEKL. V lost 4 bases and J lost 4, with 10 bases in between. The CDR3 runs to 13 residues. CDR3 protein: CASSPQEVTEAFF. Written as DNA, the CDR3 is TGCGCCAGCAGCCCCCAGGAGGTCACTGAAGCTTTCTTT.

V gene TRBV20-1 combines with J gene TRBJ2-1, with D unresolved. The CDR3 contains 15 residues. Germline V lookup: CDR1 DFQATT, CDR2 SNEGSKA (reference sequence). Between the trimmed V and J ends, which lost 3 bases and 9 bases, there was a span of 21 bases. Written as DNA, the CDR3 is TGCAGTGCTAGTTCTGGACCGGACCCTCGGTCTGAGCAGTTCTTC. The encoded protein is CSASSGPDPRSEQFF.

The chain recombines TRBV5-1 with TRBJ1-1; D may be TRBD1 (5 bases). The germline V gene encodes CDR1 SGHRS and CDR2 YFSETQ. Trimming stripped 4 bases from V and 1 base from J, with 11 bases between. CDR3 length: 14 amino acids. CDR3 protein: CASSLEGWNTEAFF. CDR3 nucleotide sequence: TGCGCCAGCAGCCTGGAGGGGTGGAACACTGAAGCTTTCTTT.

The chain joins TRBV5-5 to TRBJ2-1; no definite D call. This CDR3 is 15 amino acids long. Trimming took off 0 bases at V and 8 bases at J, with 15 bases between the two ends. The germline V gene has CDR1 SGHKS and CDR2 YYEKEE (reference sequence). In DNA, the CDR3 is TGTGCCAGCAGCTTGGTGGTTATGGGTTCTGATGAGCAGTTCTTC. Protein product: CASSLVVMGSDEQFF.

This clonotype was detected only a few times. CDR3 in amino acids: CASSFGVQETQYF. As DNA, the CDR3 is TGCGCCAGCAGCTTCGGGGTACAAGAGACCCAGTACTTC. The rearrangement uses TRBV5-1 and TRBJ2-5; TRBD2 is a possible D gene (5 bases). V lost 2 bases to trimming and J lost 2 bases, with 7 bases between them. The CDR3 totals 13 residues. CDR1 and CDR2 (germline): SGHRS, YFSETQ.

This clonotype was seen only a few times. The chain joins TRBV19 to TRBJ1-1; 8 bases match TRBD1. This CDR3 contains 15 residues. V shed 3 bases and J 5 bases; nucleotides not matched to a gene: 8. CDR1 is LNHDA and CDR2 is SQIVND in the germline V gene (reference sequence). The DNA of the CDR3 is TGTGCCAGTAGTATCTCCGGACAGGGTTTTACTGAAGCTTTCTTT. Protein product: CASSISGQGFTEAFF.

This clonotype showed up just a few times. The rearrangement uses TRBV7-8 and TRBJ2-2; D gene uncertain. Germline CDR1 SGHVS, CDR2 FQNEAQ. The V end was cut by 5 bases, the J end by 2 bases, with 15 bases between. The CDR3 length is 16 residues. The CDR3 DNA sequence: TGTGCCAGCAGCCCATCGATAAGGTCAAACACCGGGGAGCTGTTTTTT. Protein sequence: CASSPSIRSNTGELFF.